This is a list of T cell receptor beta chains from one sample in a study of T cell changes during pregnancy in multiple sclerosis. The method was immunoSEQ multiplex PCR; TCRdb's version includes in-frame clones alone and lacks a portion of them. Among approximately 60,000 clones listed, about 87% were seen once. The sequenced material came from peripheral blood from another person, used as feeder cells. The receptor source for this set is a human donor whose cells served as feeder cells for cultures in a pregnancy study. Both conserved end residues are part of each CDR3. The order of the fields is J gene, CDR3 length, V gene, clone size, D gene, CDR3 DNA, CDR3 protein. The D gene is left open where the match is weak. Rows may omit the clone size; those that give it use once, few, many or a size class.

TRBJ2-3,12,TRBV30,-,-,TGTGCCCTAGAGAGGCAACCAGCTACGCAGTATTTT,CALERQPATQYF
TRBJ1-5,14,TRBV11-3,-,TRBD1,TGTGCCAGCAGCCAGGGGGTGCGGAGTTGGCCCCAGCATTTT,CASSQGVRSWPQHF
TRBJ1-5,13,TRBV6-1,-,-,TGTGCCAGTGAGAGTTTTAGCAATCAGCCCCAGCATTTT,CASESFSNQPQHF
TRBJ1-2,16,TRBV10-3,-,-,TGTGCCATCAGTGAGTCCCCCGGGGGTCCCCTCTATGGCTACACCTTC,CAISESPGGPLYGYTF
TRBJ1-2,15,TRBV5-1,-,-,TGCGCCAGCAGCTTGGAAGCCGACAGACTCTATGGCTACACCTTC,CASSLEADRLYGYTF
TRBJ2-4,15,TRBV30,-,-,TGTGCCTGGAGTGTACGCGGCCAGGGCCAAAACATTCAGTACTTC,CAWSVRGQGQNIQYF
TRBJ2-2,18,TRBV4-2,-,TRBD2,TGTGCCAGCAGTCTCGAACTAGCGGGCGGGCGGATGGGCGGGGAGCTGTTTTTT,CASSLELAGGRMGGELFF
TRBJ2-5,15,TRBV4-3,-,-,TGCGCCAGCAGCCAAGATCTTTGGCAGCAAGAGACCCAGTACTTC,CASSQDLWQQETQYF
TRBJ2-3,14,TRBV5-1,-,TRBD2,TGCGCCAGCAGCTATGGACTAGCGGCAGATACGCAGTATTTT,CASSYGLAADTQYF
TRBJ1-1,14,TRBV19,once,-,TGTGCCAGTAGTATAGGGCTTATAAGGACTGAAGCTTTCTTT,CASSIGLIRTEAFF